This is a list of T cell receptor beta chains from one sample in a study of T cells in tumors after PD-1 blockade. Using immunoSEQ multiplex PCR, the repertoire was profiled, and TCRdb retains in-frame clones only, with some absent. This table has roughly 1,800 clones, around 70% appearing once. The starting material was tumor tissue, obtained before anti-PD-1 treatment. Receptors were obtained from a human donor with basal cell carcinoma. Both conserved end residues are part of each CDR3. A D gene is named only where the DNA matches it firmly. Size is omitted from some rows. Given values are once, few, many or a class for expanded clones.

abundance	d_gene	v_gene	len	j_gene	CDR3nt	CDR3aa
.	.	TRBV28	14	TRBJ2-3	TGTGCCAGCAGTTCCGAGCGGGTCGCGGATACGCAGTATTTT	CASSSERVADTQYF
.	.	TRBV23-1	17	TRBJ2-5	TGCGCCAGCAGTCAAATAGTTCACGGGGCGACCCAAGAGACCCAGTACTTC	CASSQIVHGATQETQYF
.	TRBD1	TRBV2	14	TRBJ2-5	TGTGCCAGCAGTGGACAGGGTAGGGTAGAGACCCAGTACTTC	CASSGQGRVETQYF
.	.	TRBV5-1	16	TRBJ2-1	TGCGCCAGCAGCCTCCTCCTGGGGGGGGCGGGCAATGAGCAGTTCTTC	CASSLLLGGAGNEQFF
once	.	TRBV10-3	11	TRBJ2-3	TGTGCCACACTTCGGGCGGATACGCAGTATTTT	CATLRADTQYF
.	.	TRBV27	13	TRBJ1-1	TGTGCCAGCAGTTTCCGGGGGACCACTGAAGCTTTCTTT	CASSFRGTTEAFF
.	.	TRBV5-1	14	TRBJ2-3	TGCGCCAGCAGCTTGCCAACGGACACAGATACGCAGTATTTT	CASSLPTDTDTQYF
once	.	TRBV14	15	TRBJ2-3	TGTGCCAGCAGCCAAGGTGGGACAATTGCAGATACGCAGTATTTT	CASSQGGTIADTQYF
few	TRBD1	TRBV20-1	15	TRBJ1-1	TGCAGTGCTAGTCGGGGAGGGGGCATGAACACTGAAGCTTTCTTT	CSASRGGGMNTEAFF
.	.	TRBV5-6	13	TRBJ1-1	TGTGCCAGCAGCTTGGCCGACGGAACTGAAGCTTTCTTT	CASSLADGTEAFF
.	.	TRBV4-2	12	TRBJ2-7	TGTGCCAGCAGCCAAGACAGAGACGAGCAGTACTTC	CASSQDRDEQYF
.	.	TRBV5-6	14	TRBJ1-2	TGTGCCAGCAGCTTAGGAGAAAGGAACTATGGCTACACCTTC	CASSLGERNYGYTF
.	.	TRBV10-2	12	TRBJ2-5	TGCGCCAGCAGTGACAGGGGAGAGACCCAGTACTTC	CASSDRGETQYF
.	TRBD2	TRBV4-2	16	TRBJ2-3	TGTGCCAGCAGCCCGAAGACTAGCGGGGGGGCAGATACGCAGTATTTT	CASSPKTSGGADTQYF
.	TRBD1	TRBV12-5	15	TRBJ2-1	TGTGCTAGTGGTTTTAGGACAGGGACCTACAATGAGCAGTTCTTC	CASGFRTGTYNEQFF
.	TRBD1	TRBV29-1	12	TRBJ2-1	TGCAGCACTGGACAGGGGGGGAATGAGCAGTTCTTC	CSTGQGGNEQFF
few	TRBD1	TRBV28	13	TRBJ2-7	TGTGCCAGCAGTCCCCCAGGGGGCTACGAGCAGTACTTC	CASSPPGGYEQYF
.	TRBD2	TRBV28	15	TRBJ2-3	TGTGCCAGCAGTTTTGAAGGACTAGCGGGGGGGAACTCGTATTTT	CASSFEGLAGGNSYF
few	.	TRBV18	13	TRBJ1-5	TGTGCCAGCTCACCAGAGGGCGATCAGCCCCAGCATTTT	CASSPEGDQPQHF
.	.	TRBV6-1	14	TRBJ1-6	TGTGCCAGCAGTGATTTCATGGTGAATTCACCCCTCCACTTT	CASSDFMVNSPLHF
.	.	TRBV5-6	13	TRBJ1-1	TGTGCCAGCAGCTTGGGCCATGACACTGAAGCTTTCTTT	CASSLGHDTEAFF
few	.	TRBV19	14	TRBJ1-5	TGTGCCAGTAGTATACAGGGGAGTTATCAGCCCCAGCATTTT	CASSIQGSYQPQHF
.	TRBD2	TRBV19	15	TRBJ2-2	TGTGCCAGTAGTATAGCGGGGGGGCAAACCGGGGAGCTGTTTTTT	CASSIAGGQTGELFF
.	TRBD2	TRBV6-4	15	TRBJ2-3	TGTGCCAGCAGTACTAGCGGGGGGGCCACAGATACGCAGTATTTT	CASSTSGGATDTQYF
.	.	TRBV3-1/TRBV3-2	17	TRBJ2-4	TGTGCCAGCAGCGACTCAATTCCATTTGCAAAGAAAAACATTCAGTACTTC	CASSDSIPFAKKNIQYF
.	.	TRBV20-1	11	TRBJ1-2	TGCAGTGCTAGCTCTAACTATGGCTACACCTTC	CSASSNYGYTF
once	.	TRBV6-5	15	TRBJ2-3	TGTGCCAGCAGTTACTCGTTGACCAACACAGATACGCAGTATTTT	CASSYSLTNTDTQYF
.	.	TRBV29-1	15	TRBJ2-7	TGCAGCGTTGAGGCCGGGGAAGGAGCTTCCTACGAGCAGTACTTC	CSVEAGEGASYEQYF
.	TRBD1	TRBV2	15	TRBJ1-5	TGTGCCAGCAGTGGAGCACAGGGGGCAAATCAGCCCCAGCATTTT	CASSGAQGANQPQHF
.	TRBD1	TRBV5-1	16	TRBJ2-7	TGCGCCAGCAGCGGACCCGGGACAGGGGGGACCTACGAGCAGTACTTC	CASSGPGTGGTYEQYF
few	.	TRBV5-6	17	TRBJ1-1	TGTGCCAGCAGCTTGTCCTTACGAAGGGAAGGGAACACTGAAGCTTTCTTT	CASSLSLRREGNTEAFF
.	.	TRBV19	11	TRBJ2-1	TGTGCCAGTAGTATACGAAATGAGCAGTTCTTC	CASSIRNEQFF
.	TRBD1	TRBV5-6	15	TRBJ1-4	TGTGCCAGCAGCCCCGGACAGGCAGCTAATGAAAAACTGTTTTTT	CASSPGQAANEKLFF
.	TRBD1	TRBV5-1	16	TRBJ2-1	TGCGCCAGCAGCTTGGACGGACAGGGTATTGGCAATGAGCAGTTCTTC	CASSLDGQGIGNEQFF
.	.	TRBV4-1	17	TRBJ1-5	TGCGCCAGCAGCCAAGAAGGAAGGGGATCGGGCAATCAGCCCCAGCATTTT	CASSQEGRGSGNQPQHF
.	TRBD1	TRBV28	14	TRBJ2-7	TGTGCCAGCAGGGGACAGGGGCGCTCCTACGAGCAGTACTTC	CASRGQGRSYEQYF